This T cell receptor beta chain was documented in a study of blood T cell repertoires in COVID-19. Study summary: Material from acute and convalescent COVID-19 was sourced from the United States, Italy and Spain. The cDNA or gDNA used as material had been derived from T cells, B-cell-depleted T cells, or PBMCs.

CDR3 size: 13 residues. The V end was cut by 4 bases, the J end by 4 bases, with 10 bases between. Per the authors' pipeline: Amplification from reference gene primers served as the basis for estimated nucleated cell counts. Using immunoSEQ multiplex PCR, the repertoire was profiled, and TCRdb retains in-frame clones only, with some absent. V, J and clone size derive from that table, while D and trimming were established from the DNA sequence. The data contain under 95,000 clones, around 79% of them singletons. Input material: peripheral blood. The receptor was derived from a man in his 60s with active or convalescent COVID-19. J is TRBJ1-1 and V is TRBV12-3 or TRBV12-4; no definite D call. CDR3: CASSSQRGTEAFF. CDR3 coding DNA: TGTGCCAGCAGTTCGCAACGGGGCACTGAAGCTTTCTTT.